This entry lists 16 T cell receptor beta chains sequenced from one sample in a study of T cells in Graves' hyperthyroidism and ophthalmopathy. Amplification of TCR beta CDR3 regions used RNA as the template. RT-PCR in the first round (using the HTBI primer set) targeted the TCR CDR3. Each CDR3 protein is one row after TCRdb ran MiXCR on the multiplex PCR reads. The sample comprises roughly 800,000 distinct CDR3 sequences, roughly 37% of which are singletons, and about 9% rests with the top ten. The sequenced sample consisted of blood. The receptors stem from a man between 18 and 35 years old with Graves' hyperthyroidism.

This clonotype was detected many times. The CDR3: CASSVDPGANTEAFF. CDR3 nucleotides: TGTGCCAGCAGCGTAGATCCAGGGGCGAACACTGAAGCTTTCTTT. The chain combines TRBV9 with TRBJ1-1; a weak D match, TRBD1 (6 bases). CDR1 is SGDLS, CDR2 YYNGEE, per germline. The CDR3 contains 15 residues. V gave up 0 bases and J gave up 1 base, with 10 bases separating them.

In this sample, this clonotype turned up once. Germline and junction disagree at one end, which may indicate a read error. This chain links TRBV2 with TRBJ1-1; D not resolved. CDR1 and CDR2 (germline): SNHLY, FYNNEI. This CDR3 contains 10 residues. CDR3 sequence (DNA): TGTGACAGCCGTGGCACTGAAGCTTTCTTT. Protein product: CDSRGTEAFF.

Many counts were recorded for this clonotype. This chain uses TRBV15 with TRBJ1-4; TRBD1 might be the D (5 bases). This CDR3 contains 15 residues. The germline V and J ends were trimmed by 0 bases and 8 bases, with 13 bases remaining between them. The germline V gene encodes CDR1 LNHNV and CDR2 YYDKDF (reference sequence). DNA for the CDR3: TGTGCCACCAGCAGAGATCTGGGACGGGGCGAAAAACTGTTTTTT. Translated: CATSRDLGRGEKLFF.

Here the CDR3 reads CASSLQGISYGYTF. The CDR3 nucleotides read TGTGCCAGCAGTTTACAGGGAATAAGCTATGGCTACACCTTC. This chain connects TRBV2 to TRBJ1-2; weak D call: TRBD1 (6 bases). Trimming pared 5 bases from V and 4 bases from J, leaving 14 bases between. From germline, CDR1 is SNHLY and CDR2 FYNNEI. The CDR3 covers 14 residues.

This clonotype was seen a few times. The rearrangement joins TRBV6-1 to TRBJ1-1; D not certain. The CDR3 totals 13 residues. Germline V gene data show CDR1 as MNHNS and CDR2 as SASEGT. Trimming pared 7 bases from V and 5 bases from J, leaving 14 bases between. The CDR3 here is CASTQGDGTEAFF. As DNA, the CDR3 is TGTGCCAGCACCCAAGGCGACGGGACTGAAGCTTTCTTT.

This clonotype was counted a few times. The CDR3 sequence: CASSSGAGYGNTIYF. The CDR3 DNA follows: TGTGCCAGCAGCTCCGGGGCGGGATATGGAAACACCATATATTTT. The genes are TRBV7-2 and TRBJ1-3, with D maybe TRBD1 (5 bases). V was trimmed by 4 bases and J by 3 bases, leaving 13 bases between them. The germline V gene has CDR1 SGHTA and CDR2 FQGNSA. This CDR3 region has 15 residues.

V usage is TRBV7-2 and J usage is TRBJ1-5, with D possibly being TRBD1 (5 bases). The germline V gene encodes CDR1 SGHTA and CDR2 FQGNSA. Trimming took 1 base from V and 0 from J, leaving 13 bases between them. The CDR3 runs to 17 residues. The CDR3 DNA sequence: TGTGCCAGCAGCTTAGTTGGGGGGGGTAATAGCAATCAGCCCCAGCATTTT. Its protein is CASSLVGGGNSNQPQHF.

This clonotype showed up many times. The V and J genes are TRBV19 and TRBJ1-5, with 10 bases matching TRBD1. The germline V gene encodes CDR1 LNHDA and CDR2 SQIVND (reference sequence). CDR3 length equals 15 residues. V trimming: 5 bases; J trimming: 4 bases; junction bases outside the gene matches: 5. CDR3: CASSWGQGLNQPQHF. As DNA, the CDR3 is TGTGCCAGTAGTTGGGGACAGGGGTTAAATCAGCCCCAGCATTTT.

The genes are TRBV25-1 and TRBJ1-2, with 8 bases lining up with TRBD1. Germline loops: CDR1 MGHDK, CDR2 SYGVNS. The CDR3 spans 14 residues. CDR3 loop: CARLGQGLNYGYTF. The CDR3 nucleotides read TGTGCTAGATTAGGACAGGGACTTAACTATGGCTACACCTTC.

The CDR3 loop reads CASSLIFSMHENTEAFF. DNA of the CDR3: TGTGCCAGCAGCTTAATCTTCTCGATGCACGAGAACACTGAAGCTTTCTTT. V is TRBV7-9 and J is TRBJ1-1; D unclear. Trimming removed 2 bases at V and 1 base at J, with 17 bases between. CDR1 and CDR2 (germline): SEHNR, FQNEAQ (reference sequence). The CDR3 covers 17 residues.

This clonotype was observed once. The rearrangement joins TRBV27 to TRBJ1-6; 7 nucleotides match TRBD1. V trimming: 5 bases; J trimming: 14 bases; junction bases outside the gene matches: 18. The germline V gene has CDR1 MNHEY and CDR2 SMNVEV (reference sequence). This CDR3 has 16 residues. The CDR3 DNA sequence: TGTGCCAGCAGTAGGCAGCTGGGGACAGCTGGGGGATCCCTCCACTTT. It encodes CASSRQLGTAGGSLHF.

This chain uses TRBV5-4 with TRBJ1-2; D might be TRBD1 (5 bases). V was trimmed by 1 base and J by 4 bases, leaving 20 bases between them. The CDR3 has 17 amino acids. CDR1 SGHNT and CDR2 YYREEE come from the germline V gene (reference sequence). CDR3: CASSLLPGGAGRYGYTF. The CDR3 nucleotides read TGTGCCAGCAGCTTGTTGCCGGGGGGTGCAGGGCGCTATGGCTACACCTTC.

This chain uses TRBV7-2 with TRBJ2-2; D is unresolved. The CDR3 totals 17 residues. In germline, CDR1 is SGHTA, CDR2 FQGNSA. Between the trimmed V and J ends, which lost 1 base and 6 bases, there was a span of 18 bases. DNA of the CDR3: TGTGCCAGCAGCTTAGATCTCTGGAGAGACGTATCCGGGGAGCTGTTTTTT. Encoded protein: CASSLDLWRDVSGELFF.

The genes are TRBV2 and TRBJ1-2; D uncertain. CDR1 is SNHLY and CDR2 is FYNNEI in the germline V gene. The V end lost 9 bases, the J end lost 0 bases, and 2 bases lay between the germline ends. This CDR3 has 10 amino acids. The CDR3 DNA is TGTGCCAGAGCTAACTATGGCTACACCTTC. Its translation: CARANYGYTF.

This clonotype was picked up many times. This chain connects TRBV15 to TRBJ1-6; D gene uncertain. The CDR3 contains 17 residues. Between the trimmed V and J ends, which lost 4 bases and 3 bases, there was a span of 16 bases. CDR1 is LNHNV, CDR2 YYDKDF, per germline (reference sequence). This chain's CDR3 is CATSTPFGKVYNSPLHF. The DNA of the CDR3 is TGTGCCACCAGCACCCCGTTTGGGAAGGTCTATAATTCACCCCTCCACTTT.

This clonotype was seen only a few times. V usage is TRBV6-5 and J usage is TRBJ1-5; 7 bases agree with TRBD1. From germline, CDR1 is MNHEY and CDR2 SVGAGI. V lost 2 bases to trimming and J lost 5 bases; unmatched junction nucleotides: 3. The CDR3 extends over 14 amino acids. CDR3 in DNA: TGTGCCAGCAGTTACGACAGGGAAGATCAGCCCCAGCATTTT. Amino acids: CASSYDREDQPQHF.